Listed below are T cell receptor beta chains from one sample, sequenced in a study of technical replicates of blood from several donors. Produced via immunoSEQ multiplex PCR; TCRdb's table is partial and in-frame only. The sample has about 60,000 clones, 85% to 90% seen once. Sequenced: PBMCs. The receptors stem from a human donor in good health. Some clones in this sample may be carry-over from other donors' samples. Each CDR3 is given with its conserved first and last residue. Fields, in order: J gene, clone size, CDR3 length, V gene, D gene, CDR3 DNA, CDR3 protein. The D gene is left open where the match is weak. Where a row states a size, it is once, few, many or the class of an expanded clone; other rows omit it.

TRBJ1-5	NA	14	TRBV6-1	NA	TGTGCCAGCTCTGACATCTATAGCAATCAGCCCCAGCATTTT	CASSDIYSNQPQHF
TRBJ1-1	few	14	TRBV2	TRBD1	TGTGCCAGCAGTAAACGGGACAGGGGGGGTGAAGCTTTCTTT	CASSKRDRGGEAFF
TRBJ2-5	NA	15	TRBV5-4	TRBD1	TGTGCCAGCAGCTTGCCCGGGACAGGGGTAGAGACCCAGTACTTC	CASSLPGTGVETQYF
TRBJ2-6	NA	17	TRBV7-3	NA	TGTGCCAGCAGCTTAAATCCGCCAGGGAACGGGGCCAACGTCCTGACTTTC	CASSLNPPGNGANVLTF
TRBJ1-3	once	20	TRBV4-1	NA	TGCGCCAGCAGCCAAGAATCAGCAGGCCGAACTGCCGTCTCTGGAAACACCATATATTTT	CASSQESAGRTAVSGNTIYF
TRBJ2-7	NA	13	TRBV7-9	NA	TGTGCCAGCAGGTACGGAGGGGCCTACGAGCAGTACTTC	CASRYGGAYEQYF
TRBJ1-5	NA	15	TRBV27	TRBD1	TGTGCCAAACCCGGGACAGTCGTCGTCAATCAGCCCCAGCATTTT	CAKPGTVVVNQPQHF
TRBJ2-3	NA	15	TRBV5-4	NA	TGTGCCAGCAGCTTGCAGCAGGGGGGAGCAGATACGCAGTATTTT	CASSLQQGGADTQYF
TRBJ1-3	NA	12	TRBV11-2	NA	TGTGCCAGCAGCGTCAGTCGGGGCACCATATATTTT	CASSVSRGTIYF
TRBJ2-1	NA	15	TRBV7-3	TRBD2	TGTGCCAGCAGCCTTCTAGCGGGAGTACACAATGAGCAGTTCTTC	CASSLLAGVHNEQFF
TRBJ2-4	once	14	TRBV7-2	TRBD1	TGTGCCAGCAGCTCGGACAGGGAAGGAAACATTCAGTACTTC	CASSSDREGNIQYF
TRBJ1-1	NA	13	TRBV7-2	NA	TGTGCCAGCAGCTTCAGGGAGAACACTGAAGCTTTCTTT	CASSFRENTEAFF
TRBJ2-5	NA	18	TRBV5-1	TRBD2	TGCGCCAGCAGCGCCCTCCCAGGACTAGCGATACTCCAAGAGACCCAGTACTTC	CASSALPGLAILQETQYF
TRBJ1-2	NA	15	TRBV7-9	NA	TGTGCCAGCAGCTTATTGCCAGACTTAAACTATGGCTACACCTTC	CASSLLPDLNYGYTF
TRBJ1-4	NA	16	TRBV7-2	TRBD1	TGTGCCAGCAGCCTGATAGGGACAGGCATAAATGAAAAACTGTTTTTT	CASSLIGTGINEKLFF
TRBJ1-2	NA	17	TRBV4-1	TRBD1	TGCGCCAGCAGCCATTTATGGCAACGGGACAGATTATATGGCTACACCTTC	CASSHLWQRDRLYGYTF
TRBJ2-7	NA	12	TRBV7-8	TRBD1	TGTGCCAGCAGACGGACAGGGAGGGAGCAGTACTTC	CASRRTGREQYF
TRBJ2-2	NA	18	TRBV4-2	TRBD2	TGTGCCAGCAGCCAAGGGGGAAGCGGGGGGGCCAAATCCGGGGAGCTGTTTTTT	CASSQGGSGGAKSGELFF
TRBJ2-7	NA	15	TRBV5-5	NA	TGTGCCAGCAGCTTGGAATCCAGGGGTCGCCTCGAGCAGTACTTC	CASSLESRGRLEQYF
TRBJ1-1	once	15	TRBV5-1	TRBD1	TGCGCCAGCAGCTTGACAGGGGGGACGAACACTGAAGCTTTCTTT	CASSLTGGTNTEAFF
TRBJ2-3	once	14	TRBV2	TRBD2	TGTGCCAGCAAGGTTAGCGGGAGCACAGATACGCAGTATTTT	CASKVSGSTDTQYF
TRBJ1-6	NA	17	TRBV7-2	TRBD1	TGTGCCAGCAGGCCCGTGACAGGGCGTTTCTATAATTCACCCCTCCACTTT	CASRPVTGRFYNSPLHF
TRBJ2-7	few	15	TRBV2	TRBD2	TGTGCCACCGGGGGGTCCGACCAACTTTTCTACGAGCAGTACTTC	CATGGSDQLFYEQYF
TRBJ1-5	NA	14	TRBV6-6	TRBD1	TGTGCCAGCAGGTCGACAGGGGGCGGTCAGCCCCAGCATTTT	CASRSTGGGQPQHF
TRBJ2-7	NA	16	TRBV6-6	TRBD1	TGTGCCAGCAGTTATGACCCCCAGGGGGCCTCCTACGAGCAGTACTTC	CASSYDPQGASYEQYF
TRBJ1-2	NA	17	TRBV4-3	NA	TGCGCCAGCAGCCAAGATCGCGGGGGGAAAGCTGTCTATGGCTACACCTTC	CASSQDRGGKAVYGYTF
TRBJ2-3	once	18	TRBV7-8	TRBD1	TGTGCCAGCAGCCCACGGACAGGGGGCTCCACGGTCACAGATACGCAGTATTTT	CASSPRTGGSTVTDTQYF
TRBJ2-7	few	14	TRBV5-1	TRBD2	TGCGCCAGCAGCGTGACTAGCGAGTCCTACGAGCAGTACTTC	CASSVTSESYEQYF
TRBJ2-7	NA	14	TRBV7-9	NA	TGTGCCAGCACCCCTAGTGGAGGTTTCTACGAGCAGTACTTC	CASTPSGGFYEQYF
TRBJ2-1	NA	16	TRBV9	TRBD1	TGTGCCAGCAGCTTTCAGACAGGGACCACCTACAATGAGCAGTTCTTC	CASSFQTGTTYNEQFF
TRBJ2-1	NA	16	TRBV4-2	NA	TGTGCCAGCAGCCAAATGGGTAGCGGAGAGGGTAATGAGCAGTTCTTC	CASSQMGSGEGNEQFF
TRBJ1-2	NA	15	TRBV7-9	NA	TGTGCCAGCAGCTTAGCCCTGGCGGGTGGATCTGGCTACACCTTC	CASSLALAGGSGYTF
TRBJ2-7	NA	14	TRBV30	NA	TGTGCCTGGACGCGGTGGGGGGGGGCCGGAGAGCAGTACTTC	CAWTRWGGAGEQYF
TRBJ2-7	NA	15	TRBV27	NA	TGTGCCAGCAGTTTATTCGGCAGGGACACCTACGAGCAGTACTTC	CASSLFGRDTYEQYF
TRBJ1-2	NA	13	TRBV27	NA	TGTGCCAGCAGCCGGGGGGCGGGTTTGGTTAACACCTTC	CASSRGAGLVNTF